Following are 19 T cell receptor beta chains from one sample sequenced in a study of response to subunit inactivated influenza vaccine. Via MiXCR, TCRdb re-called the RT-PCR reads, giving one row per CDR3 protein. This table holds under 200,000 distinct CDR3 sequences, around 12% found once. These data were likewise used in another study, on T cells expressing NK-cell markers. Per that study: What made the TCR beta cDNA was 5'RACE template switching with UMIs.

This material consisted of CD8+ T cells sorted from PBMCs, taken 11 to 12 days after vaccination. The receptors come from a man between 50 and 59 years old who received an inactivated influenza vaccine.

This chain uses TRBV28 with TRBJ2-7, with D perhaps TRBD1 or TRBD2 (6 bases each). Germline V gene data show CDR1 as MDHEN and CDR2 as SYDVKM. This CDR3 has 12 residues. Trimming removed 2 bases at V and 7 bases at J, with 9 bases between. The CDR3 here is CASSLRRGEQYF. The CDR3 coding sequence is TGTGCCAGCAGTTTAAGGAGGGGGGAGCAGTACTTC.

The chain uses TRBV29-1 and TRBJ1-2, with D possibly TRBD1 on 6 matching bases. This CDR3 spans 13 amino acids. V shed 7 bases and J shed 6 bases, with 18 bases lying between them. CDR1 is SQVTM and CDR2 is ANQGSEA in the germline V gene. This chain's CDR3 is CSALEGDGNGYTF. CDR3 in DNA: TGCAGCGCCCTTGAGGGGGATGGAAATGGCTACACCTTC.

This clonotype was picked up many times. CDR3 region: CASSLVAGLAYEQYF. In DNA, the CDR3 is TGTGCCAGCAGTTTAGTGGCGGGGCTCGCCTACGAGCAGTACTTC. The rearrangement links TRBV28 to TRBJ2-7; D perhaps matches TRBD2 (6 bases). Germline V gives CDR1 MDHEN, CDR2 SYDVKM. Trimming removed 2 bases from V and 2 bases from J, with 13 bases in between. CDR3 size: 15 residues.

The rearrangement uses TRBV27 and TRBJ2-5; D unclear. The CDR3 loop spans 11 amino acids. Trimming removed 9 bases at V and 5 bases at J, with 10 bases between. Germline CDR1 is MNHEY and CDR2 is SMNVEV (reference sequence). The chain's CDR3 is CASQFGETQYF. The CDR3 DNA is TGTGCCAGTCAATTTGGCGAGACCCAGTACTTC.

The CDR3 region has the DNA TGTGCCAGCAGTTACTCTGTGACACAGAACACTGAAGCTTTCTTT. It encodes CASSYSVTQNTEAFF. The rearrangement links TRBV6-5 to TRBJ1-1; the D is unclear. The CDR3 spans 15 residues. CDR1 is MNHEY, CDR2 SVGAGI, per germline. Trimming took 0 bases from V and 1 from J, leaving 9 bases between them.

This clonotype came up a few times. CDR3 DNA: TGTGCCAGCAGTTCCCCCCTGGAGGGGTTGGACAATGAGCAGTTCTTC. This sequence encodes CASSSPLEGLDNEQFF. V is TRBV28 and J is TRBJ2-1; tentative D call: TRBD2 (6 bases). Trimming cost V 4 bases and J 5 bases, with 18 bases left between them. The CDR3 extends over 16 amino acids. CDR1 and CDR2 (germline): MDHEN, SYDVKM.

This clonotype was detected only a few times. J is TRBJ1-1 and V is TRBV28, with D tentatively TRBD1 (5 bases). V lost 1 base to trimming and J lost 8 bases, with 11 bases between them. Germline V gene lookup returns CDR1 MDHEN and CDR2 SYDVKM. The length of the CDR3 is 13 residues. CDR3 sequence: CASSLSRNREAFF. The DNA for the CDR3 is TGTGCCAGCAGTTTATCCCGGAACAGGGAAGCTTTCTTT.

This clonotype was counted a few times. This sequence joins TRBV4-3 and TRBJ2-7; D gene unclear. V lost 0 bases to trimming and J lost 0 bases, with 3 bases between them. CDR1 LGHNA and CDR2 YSLEER come from the germline V gene. The CDR3 is 13 residues long. The DNA of the CDR3 is TGCGCCAGCAGCCAAGACACCTCCTACGAGCAGTACTTC. Translation: CASSQDTSYEQYF.

At least ten counts were recorded for this clonotype. The chain uses TRBV12-3 or TRBV12-4 and TRBJ2-7, with no clear D. V was pared by 2 bases and J by 2 bases, with 4 bases between. The length of the CDR3 is 12 residues. The CDR3 coding sequence is TGTGCCAGCAGTTTAATCACCTACGAGCAGTACTTC. Translated, it gives CASSLITYEQYF.

The genes are TRBV5-1 and TRBJ1-4; 8 nucleotides line up with TRBD1. Germline values: CDR1 SGHRS, CDR2 YFSETQ. V lost 0 bases, J lost 5 bases, and 6 bases stayed unmatched. CDR3 length: 16 residues. CDR3 sequence reads: CASSLDGTGKNEKLFF. The CDR3 nucleotides read TGCGCCAGCAGCTTGGACGGGACAGGAAAAAATGAAAAACTGTTTTTT.

This clonotype showed up just a few times. The chain couples TRBV28 to TRBJ2-2; D could derive from TRBD1 or TRBD2 (5 bases each). Trimming removed 5 bases at V and 5 bases at J, with 12 bases between. The CDR3 consists of 14 residues. Per the germline V gene, CDR1 is MDHEN and CDR2 is SYDVKM. The CDR3 DNA is TGTGCCAGCAGTGAGGGGTTCCTTACCGGGGAGCTGTTTTTT. It specifies CASSEGFLTGELFF.

This clonotype was seen a few times. The chain recombines TRBV6-6 with TRBJ1-2; 7 nucleotides match TRBD1. CDR3 length: 12 residues. Looked up from germline, CDR1 is MNHNY and CDR2 is SVGAGI (reference sequence). V gave up 7 bases and J gave up 7 bases; unmatched junction bases: 6. This CDR3 reads CASIEGAGGYTF. Written as DNA, the CDR3 is TGTGCCAGCATAGAGGGGGCTGGTGGCTACACCTTC.

This chain links TRBV10-3 with TRBJ2-1, with TRBD2 identical over 9 bases. The germline V gene has CDR1 ENHRY and CDR2 SYGVKD. The length of the CDR3 is 12 residues. The V segment lost 11 bases and the J segment 7 bases; nucleotides outside the gene matches: 6. CDR3 sequence: CAAMAGGNEQFF. CDR3 DNA sequence: TGTGCCGCCATGGCGGGAGGGAATGAGCAGTTCTTC.

The chain uses TRBV20-1 and TRBJ1-5, with D possibly being TRBD1 (5 bases). This CDR3 has 15 amino acids. V dropped 0 bases and J dropped 1 base, with 10 bases sitting between them. CDR1 DFQATT and CDR2 SNEGSKA come from the germline V gene (reference sequence). CDR3 sequence reads: CSAREGDRSNQPQHF. In DNA, the CDR3 is TGCAGTGCTAGAGAAGGGGACCGCAGCAATCAGCCCCAGCATTTT.

The table lists this clonotype with many counts. The chain recombines TRBV27 with TRBJ2-1; 15 nucleotides match TRBD2. The CDR3 contains 18 residues. From germline, CDR1 is MNHEY and CDR2 SMNVEV (reference sequence). V shed 6 bases and J 0 bases; nucleotides not matched to a gene: 6. The CDR3: CASSRTSGGDSSYNEQFF. In nucleotides, the CDR3 is TGTGCCAGCAGCAGGACTAGCGGGGGGGACAGCTCCTACAATGAGCAGTTCTTC.

This clonotype was recorded a few times. The chain joins TRBV6-5 to TRBJ2-3; unclear D gene. This CDR3 region has 12 residues. The germline V gene encodes CDR1 MNHEY and CDR2 SVGAGI. Trimming stripped 2 bases from V and 6 bases from J, with 6 bases between. CDR3 sequence reads: CASSYGQDTQYF. DNA of the CDR3: TGTGCCAGCAGTTACGGGCAGGATACGCAGTATTTT.

Only a few counts were recorded for this clonotype. The chain is built from TRBV27 and TRBJ2-1; 10 bases fit TRBD1. The V and J ends lost 2 bases and 7 bases, in that order; junction bases with no gene match: 5. The germline V gene has CDR1 MNHEY and CDR2 SMNVEV (reference sequence). CDR3 length equals 15 residues. The CDR3, as DNA: TGTGCCAGCAGTTTAGGGACAGGGGTTGGGAATGAGCAGTTCTTC. It codes for CASSLGTGVGNEQFF.

The table lists this clonotype with a few counts. V gene TRBV7-6 combines with J gene TRBJ1-1; TRBD1 matches at 9 bases. Germline values: CDR1 SGHVS, CDR2 FNYEAQ. The CDR3 is made up of 13 amino acids. Trimming at V came to 5 bases and at J to 9 bases, leaving 7 bases not matched to a gene. CDR3: CASSVGTGNKAFF. In nucleotides, the CDR3 is TGTGCCAGCAGCGTTGGGACAGGGAACAAAGCTTTCTTT.

The sample holds many counts of this clonotype. The chain links TRBV11-2 to TRBJ2-5; D gene unclear. The CDR3 loop spans 12 amino acids. Per the germline V gene, CDR1 is SGHAT and CDR2 is FQNNGV. V gave up 3 bases and J gave up 5 bases, with 7 bases separating them. The CDR3 region has the DNA TGTGCCAGCAGCTTCCTGGGGGAGACCCAGTACTTC. This translates into CASSFLGETQYF.